This T cell receptor beta chain was profiled in a study of early T cells in non-severe SARS-CoV-2 infection (dated by TCRdb to the early 2020s). Notes on the research overall: Because TCR sequencing relied on bulk RNA taken from unsorted whole blood, pairing of alpha and beta chains was not possible. What the authors observed across the whole study: VDJdb matching was skewed toward anti-spike CD8 responses and likely underestimated virus-specific expansions, missing private and CD4 specificities.

Ends trimmed: V by 6 bases, J by 0 bases; bases unmatched to a gene: 3. The cysteine opens and the phenylalanine closes a CDR3 of 15 amino acids. The only DNA kept is the CDR3, 45 bases in frame from the first base. The method was 5' RACE. The data were produced on a NextSeq 500. The TCR library protocol attached unique molecular identifiers to individual cDNA molecules to correct for sequencing error and PCR bias. Both TCR alpha and beta chains were sequenced, and tight co-correlation was observed between alpha and beta sequence abundances in each sample. In the authors' own workflow: V gene, J gene and CDR3 annotation of TCR sequences was performed with Decombinator V4. TCRs were defined as expanded if a significant change between any two time points was detected under a Poisson model with p below 0.0001. TCR abundances were normalised to the total number of TCRs sequenced in each sample and reported as counts per million. TRAV1-2 paired with TRAJ12, TRAJ20 or TRAJ33 defined MAIT TCRs, while TRAV10 paired with TRAJ18 defined iNKT TCRs. VDJdb, accessed 1 November 2021, was searched for CMV, EBV and SARS-CoV-2 annotated TCRs, excluding TCRs annotated for multiple antigens. TCRdb reworked the public reads: Q25 trimming with fastp, MiXCR clone assembly, productive beta chains retained. Every entry covers one CDR3 protein and lists the most common genes and DNA from its rows. None of the V and J calls come from the authors' own analysis; TCRdb made them. The sample yields more than 70,000 distinct CDR3 sequences; around 11% were counted once. More than 10% of the sample rests with the top ten.

This was a case-control study nested in a cohort of healthcare workers in London, UK, who had nasopharyngeal swab PCR tests and blood samples taken every week. Between 23 and 31 March 2020, the week of the UK lockdown, healthcare workers were enrolled and then followed up weekly for as long as 16 weeks. Points on this clonotype: Its antigen has not been determined. No quality values exist for individual bases; no much larger clone is one base distant.

In this chain, TRBV12-3 or TRBV12-4 is recombined with TRBJ2-1; 9 bases in the junction line up with TRBD2. The receptor comes from an adult who was a healthcare worker with PCR-confirmed SARS-CoV-2 infection or an uninfected control (not recorded which). The source material was whole blood, sampled at baseline. The CDR3 region reads CASRRAGGSYNEQFF. The nucleotide sequence is TGTGCCAGCAGGCGAGCGGGGGGCTCCTACAATGAGCAGTTCTTC.